The entry below gives a single T cell receptor (beta chain) sequence along with its context. Antigen unknown. These data belong to a study of CD8+ T cells in alopecia areata. Treatment defined: oral pan-JAK inhibitor, 5-10 mg twice daily. The CDR3 runs 15 residues. Per the germline V gene, CDR1 is SGHVS and CDR2 is FQNEAQ. With 4 bases clipped from V and 5 bases from J, the junction kept 10 bases outside the gene matches. RNA was isolated and reverse transcribed to cDNA, the sequencing template. TCRdb's copy holds only in-frame clones and misses some; the assay was immunoSEQ multiplex PCR. The sample records around 270,000 clones, about 62% being singletons. Study conclusions and caveats: Many expanded lesional clones persisted in scalp and blood during tofacitinib.

Sequenced material: CD4+ T cells sorted from blood, taken at week 24, from a patient treated with tofacitinib. The chain joins TRBV7-8 to TRBJ2-7; TRBD1 matches 8 bases. The sequence was obtained from a human donor with alopecia areata. CDR3: CASSSTGVQSHEQYF. Here the CDR3 DNA reads TGTGCCAGCAGCTCGACAGGGGTTCAAAGTCACGAGCAGTACTTC.